The T cell receptor (beta chain) under discussion was sequenced for a study of blood T cell repertoires in COVID-19. The data were produced by immunoSEQ multiplex PCR, yet TCRdb's version contains in-frame clones alone and is incomplete. This table holds about 350,000 clones, approximately 91% found once. Enrollees, about 18 to 89 years old, lived in approximately 24 US areas. In assigning cohorts, the study relied on participant-reported clinical history. A PCR-confirmed or clinician-diagnosed COVID-19 case had contacted exposed participants within 2 weeks of entry. CDR1 is SGHDN, CDR2 FVKESK, per germline. The germline V and J ends were trimmed by 1 base and 10 bases, with 13 bases remaining between them. The CDR3 is 13 amino acids.

This receptor was identified in a woman aged 25 to 39 who had been exposed to COVID-19. The chain employs TRBV14 and TRBJ1-1, with D possibly matching TRBD1 (5 bases). Sequenced: PBMCs or T cells enriched from blood (not recorded which). CDR3 bases: TGTGCCAGCAGCCAAGTGGGCAGGGTGGGAGCTTTCTTT. The encoded protein is CASSQVGRVGAFF.